One and the same sample provided the 22 T cell receptor beta chains below, sequenced in a study of blood T cell repertoires in COVID-19. Profiling relied on immunoSEQ multiplex PCR, and the TCRdb table lists in-frame clones only, not all of them. The sample yields approximately 180,000 clones, around 85% seen once. Sequences were obtained from peripheral blood. The receptor set was obtained from a man in his sixties with acute or convalescent COVID-19.

The V gene is TRBV7-9, the J gene TRBJ2-5; the match to TRBD1 covers 7 bases. The CDR3 contains 13 residues. CDR1 is SEHNR, CDR2 FQNEAQ, per germline (reference sequence). V lost 3 bases, J lost 5 bases, and 3 bases stayed unmatched. CDR3 nucleotides: TGTGCCAGCAGCTTGACAGGGTCCGAGACCCAGTACTTC. It specifies CASSLTGSETQYF.

CDR3 DNA: TGTGCCAGCAGCTTAGGCGGGACAGGGGGTTTCTACGAGCAGTACTTC. Its protein is CASSLGGTGGFYEQYF. The chain joins TRBV11-1 to TRBJ2-7, with TRBD1 matching 11 bases. Trimming removed 1 base from V and 3 bases from J; junction bases left unmatched: 5. The length of the CDR3 is 16 residues. Germline V gene lookup returns CDR1 SGHAT and CDR2 FQDESV (reference sequence).

The J gene is TRBJ2-7, the V gene TRBV29-1; 7 bases map to TRBD1. Germline V CDR1 and CDR2: SQVTM, ANQGSEA. CDR3 size: 14 residues. V lost 6 bases to trimming and J lost 1 base; unmatched junction nucleotides: 9. The DNA for the CDR3 is TGCAGCGTGGCTTTTCCGGGACAGTCCTACGAGCAGTACTTC. Its translation: CSVAFPGQSYEQYF.

V is TRBV5-8 and J is TRBJ2-5, with D possibly matching TRBD1 (6 bases). Germline loops: CDR1 SGHTS, CDR2 YDEGEE. There are 15 residues in the CDR3. V was pared by 6 bases and J by 6 bases, with 21 bases between. The CDR3 sequence is CASTQGQRGVQTQYF. CDR3 in DNA: TGTGCCAGCACGCAAGGACAGCGCGGCGTCCAGACCCAGTACTTC. The full variable domain, rest sourced from reference TRBV5-8 and TRBJ2-5, is EAGVTQSPTHLIKTRGQQATLRCSPISGHTSVYWYQQALGLGLQFLLWYDEGEERNRGNFPPRFSGRQFPNYSSELNVNALELEDSALYLCASTQGQRGVQTQYFGPGTRLLVL.

For this clone: One end of the junction fails to match germline, which may point to a read error. This chain links TRBV4-1 with TRBJ1-4; TRBD1 is a possible D gene (5 bases). This CDR3 contains 14 residues. Germline-derived CDR1 and CDR2 are MGHRA and YSYEKL. The CDR3: CASSLGQSNQKLFF. CDR3 nucleotides: TGCGCCAGCAGCCTGGGGCAGTCTAATCAAAAACTGTTTTTT.

The chain joins TRBV6-5 to TRBJ1-5; TRBD1 aligns across 9 bases. The CDR3 runs to 15 residues. Unmatched junction bases numbered 8, after V lost 4 bases and J lost 7 bases. Germline loops: CDR1 MNHEY, CDR2 SVGAGI. CDR3 amino acids: CASSFHRGPGQPQHF. The CDR3 DNA is TGTGCCAGCAGTTTCCACAGGGGGCCGGGACAGCCCCAGCATTTT.

The chain combines TRBV7-9 with TRBJ2-1, with TRBD2 matching over 7 bases. Germline CDR1 and CDR2: SEHNR and FQNEAQ (reference sequence). The CDR3 covers 13 residues. V was pared by 4 bases and J by 6 bases, with 3 bases of the junction left unmatched. The CDR3: CASSSTSRNEQFF. CDR3 DNA sequence: TGTGCCAGCAGCTCGACTAGCCGCAATGAGCAGTTCTTC. Combining the CDR3 with reference TRBV7-9 and TRBJ2-1 gives the whole variable domain DTGVSQNPRHKITKRGQNVTFRCDPISEHNRLYWYRQTLGQGPEFLTYFQNEAQLEKSRLLSDRFSAERPKGSFSTLEIQRTEQGDSAMYLCASSSTSRNEQFFGPGTRLTVL.

This clone was counted between two and nine times. The gene calls are TRBV4-1 and TRBJ1-2, with 9 bases identical to TRBD1. J was trimmed by 8 bases and V by 3 bases; bases with no gene match: 13. The length of the CDR3 is 16 residues. Germline values: CDR1 MGHRA, CDR2 YSYEKL. CDR3 sequence: CASSQVPGTGGRGYTF. CDR3 bases: TGCGCCAGCAGCCAGGTCCCTGGTACAGGGGGCAGGGGCTACACCTTC.

A few counts support this clone. This sequence joins TRBV2 and TRBJ2-7, with 9 bases lining up with TRBD1. Germline CDR1 is SNHLY and CDR2 is FYNNEI. Trimming removed 3 bases from V and 2 bases from J; junction bases left unmatched: 5. This CDR3 has 15 residues. CDR3 amino acids: CASSDPGQGPYEQYF. The CDR3 DNA reads TGTGCCAGCAGTGATCCGGGACAGGGACCCTACGAGCAGTACTTC. Full variable domain (remainder filled in from reference TRBV2 and TRBJ2-7): EPEVTQTPSHQVTQMGQEVILRCVPISNHLYFYWYRQILGQKVEFLVSFYNNEISEKSEIFDDQFSVERPDGSNFTLKIRSTKLEDSAMYFCASSDPGQGPYEQYFGPGTRLTVT.

The gene calls are TRBV10-3 and TRBJ1-3; TRBD1 agrees at 7 bases. The V segment lost 11 bases and the J segment 3 bases; nucleotides outside the gene matches: 7. CDR3 length equals 13 residues. Germline V gene sequence: CDR1 ENHRY, CDR2 SYGVKD. CDR3 bases: TGTGCCTCAACCGACAGGGTTGGAAACACCATATATTTT. Translating gives CASTDRVGNTIYF.

The CDR3 bases are TGTGCCAGTATTCCGGGACAGGGGTCCTACGAGCAGTACTTC. Amino acid sequence: CASIPGQGSYEQYF. The chain uses TRBV21-1 and TRBJ2-7; TRBD1 is the table's D call, not checked against the DNA. TRBV21-1 is annotated as a pseudogene. The CDR3 runs 14 residues.

The chain combines TRBV4-1 with TRBJ2-3, with 10 bases lining up with TRBD2. This CDR3 comprises 14 residues. V was clipped by 4 bases and J by 5 bases; unmatched bases: 3. Germline CDR1 reads MGHRA; CDR2 reads YSYEKL. As DNA, the CDR3 is TGCGCCAGCAGCCGGACTAGCGGCCAAGATACGCAGTATTTT. This translates into CASSRTSGQDTQYF.

This sequence joins TRBV10-1 and TRBJ1-1, with TRBD1 matching 7 bases. The CDR3 consists of 16 residues. From germline, CDR1 is WNHNN and CDR2 SYGVQD (reference sequence). Losses at the gene ends were 10 bases for V and 2 bases for J; bases not matched to a gene: 16. CDR3 sequence: CATFYGTATLNTEAFF. CDR3 nucleotide sequence: TGCGCCACCTTCTACGGGACAGCGACCCTTAACACTGAAGCTTTCTTT.

The chain recombines TRBV24-1 with TRBJ2-6; D might be TRBD1 (6 bases). Per the germline V gene, CDR1 is KGHDR and CDR2 is SFDVKD. V lost 3 bases and J lost 2, with 10 bases in between. The CDR3 spans 16 residues. The CDR3 DNA follows: TGTGCCACCAGTGATCCCGACAGGACTGGGGCCAACGTCCTGACTTTC. Translating gives CATSDPDRTGANVLTF.

The V call is TRBV2, the J call TRBJ2-5; 7 nucleotides agree with TRBD2. Losses at the gene ends were 4 bases for V and 5 bases for J; bases not matched to a gene: 7. The CDR3 loop spans 14 amino acids. Germline CDR1 is SNHLY and CDR2 is FYNNEI. The CDR3 sequence: CASSAAGEVETQYF. The CDR3 coding sequence is TGTGCCAGCAGTGCGGCGGGAGAGGTGGAGACCCAGTACTTC.

This clone has more than one count but fewer than ten. V gene TRBV5-1 combines with J gene TRBJ1-3; D ambiguous. The V and J ends lost 4 bases and 0 bases respectively, with 11 bases between them. CDR1 is SGHRS, CDR2 YFSETQ, per germline. This CDR3 contains 15 residues. This CDR3 is CASSVASSSGNTIYF. The DNA for the CDR3 is TGCGCCAGCAGCGTGGCCTCGAGCTCTGGAAACACCATATATTTT.

The chain joins TRBV12-1 to TRBJ2-1; the D call in the table, TRBD2, was not verified against the DNA. TRBV12-1 is flagged as a pseudogene. The CDR3 length is 15 residues. Written as DNA, the CDR3 is TGTGCCAGCAGCTTACTAGCGGGAGCAGGCAATGAGCAGTTCTTC. This encodes CASSLLAGAGNEQFF.

The gene calls are TRBV14 and TRBJ2-1; 7 nucleotides align to TRBD2. The CDR3 consists of 12 residues. The J segment lost 9 bases and the V segment lost 4 bases, leaving 3 bases of the junction unmatched. Germline V gene data show CDR1 as SGHDN and CDR2 as FVKESK. The CDR3 coding sequence is TGTGCCAGCAGCCGAAGCGGGATTGAGCAGTTCTTC. The encoded protein is CASSRSGIEQFF.

CDR3: CASSLGRAGTSPYNEQFF. CDR3 sequence (DNA): TGTGCCAGCAGCTTAGGACGAGCCGGGACTAGCCCTTACAATGAGCAGTTCTTC. V and J are TRBV11-2 and TRBJ2-1; 9 nucleotides match TRBD2. The CDR3 runs 18 residues. V shed 1 base and J 4 bases; nucleotides not matched to a gene: 11. In germline, CDR1 is SGHAT, CDR2 FQNNGV.

The CDR3 DNA reads as TGTGCCAGCAGTTCGGGGGACTCCTACGAGCAGTACTTC. Translation: CASSSGDSYEQYF. V gene TRBV28 combines with J gene TRBJ2-7; D is possibly TRBD2 (6 bases). This CDR3 region has 13 residues. V was clipped by 4 bases and J by 0 bases, with 7 bases between them. Germline-derived CDR1 and CDR2 are MDHEN and SYDVKM.

This chain connects TRBV5-1 to TRBJ2-3, with TRBD2 matching 7 bases. This CDR3 comprises 16 residues. CDR1 is SGHRS and CDR2 is YFSETQ in the germline V gene. With V trimmed by 0 bases and J by 4 bases, 8 bases remained unmatched. The CDR3 region is CASSLGKGGRADTQYF. In nucleotides, the CDR3 is TGCGCCAGCAGCTTGGGTAAGGGAGGGAGAGCAGATACGCAGTATTTT.

V usage is TRBV7-2 and J usage is TRBJ2-7; 10 nucleotides agree with TRBD2. The CDR3 spans 18 residues. Germline values: CDR1 SGHTA, CDR2 FQGNSA. The V and J ends lost 5 bases and 1 base, in that order; junction bases with no gene match: 14. CDR3 sequence reads: CASSHYPSTSGASYEQYF. The CDR3 DNA is TGTGCCAGCAGCCATTATCCTTCCACTAGCGGGGCATCCTACGAGCAGTACTTC.